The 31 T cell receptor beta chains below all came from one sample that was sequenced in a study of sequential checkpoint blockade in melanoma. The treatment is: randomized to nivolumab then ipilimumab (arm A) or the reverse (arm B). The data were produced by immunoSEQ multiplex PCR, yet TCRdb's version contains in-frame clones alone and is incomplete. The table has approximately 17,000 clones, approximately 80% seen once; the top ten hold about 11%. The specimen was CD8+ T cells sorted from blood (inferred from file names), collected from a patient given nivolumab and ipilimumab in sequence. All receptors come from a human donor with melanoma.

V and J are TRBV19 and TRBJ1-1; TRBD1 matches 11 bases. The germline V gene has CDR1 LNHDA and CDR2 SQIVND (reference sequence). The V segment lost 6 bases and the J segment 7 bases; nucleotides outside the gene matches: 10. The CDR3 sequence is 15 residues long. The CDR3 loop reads CASSFARTGGNEAFF. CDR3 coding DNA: TGTGCCAGTAGCTTCGCCCGGACAGGGGGCAATGAAGCTTTCTTT.

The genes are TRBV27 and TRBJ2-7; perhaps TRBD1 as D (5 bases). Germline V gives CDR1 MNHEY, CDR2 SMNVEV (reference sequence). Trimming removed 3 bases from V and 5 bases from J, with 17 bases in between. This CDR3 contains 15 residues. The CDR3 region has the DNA TGTGCCAGCAGTTTTTCCGAGCGTGGGGCGAACGAGCAGTACTTC. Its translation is CASSFSERGANEQYF.

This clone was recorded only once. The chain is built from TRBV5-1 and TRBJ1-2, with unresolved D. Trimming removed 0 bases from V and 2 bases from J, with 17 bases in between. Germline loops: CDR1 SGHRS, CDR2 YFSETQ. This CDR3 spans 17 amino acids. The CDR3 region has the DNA TGCGCCAGCAGCTTGGACCCCTGGGAGAAATTGAACTATGGCTACACCTTC. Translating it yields CASSLDPWEKLNYGYTF.

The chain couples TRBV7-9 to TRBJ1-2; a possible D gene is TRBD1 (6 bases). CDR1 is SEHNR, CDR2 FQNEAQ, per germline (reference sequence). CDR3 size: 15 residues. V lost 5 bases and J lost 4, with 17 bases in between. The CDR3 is CASSDQGGGFYGYTF. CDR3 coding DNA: TGTGCCAGCAGCGACCAGGGAGGGGGTTTCTATGGCTACACCTTC.

As DNA, the CDR3 is TGTGCCAGCAGCTCACCCAGGGGGAAGGTGGACGAGCAGTACTTC. Amino acids: CASSSPRGKVDEQYF. The chain combines TRBV11-3 with TRBJ2-7, with 7 bases matching TRBD1. Germline trimming cut 4 bases from V and 5 bases from J; bases unmatched to any gene: 11. This CDR3 spans 15 amino acids. CDR1 and CDR2 (germline): SGHNT, YENEEA.

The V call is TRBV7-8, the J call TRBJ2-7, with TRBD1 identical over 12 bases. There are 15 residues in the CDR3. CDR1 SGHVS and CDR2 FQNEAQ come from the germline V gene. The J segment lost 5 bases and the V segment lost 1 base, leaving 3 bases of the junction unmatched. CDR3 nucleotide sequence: TGTGCCAGCAGCTTAGTAGGGACAGGGGGCCACGAGCAGTACTTC. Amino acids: CASSLVGTGGHEQYF.

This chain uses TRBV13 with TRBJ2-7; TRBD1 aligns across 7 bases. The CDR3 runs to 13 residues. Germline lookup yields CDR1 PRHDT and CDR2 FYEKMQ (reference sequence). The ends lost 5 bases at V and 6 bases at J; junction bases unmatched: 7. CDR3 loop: CASSAGTASEQYF. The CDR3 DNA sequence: TGTGCCAGCAGCGCCGGGACAGCTAGCGAGCAGTACTTC.

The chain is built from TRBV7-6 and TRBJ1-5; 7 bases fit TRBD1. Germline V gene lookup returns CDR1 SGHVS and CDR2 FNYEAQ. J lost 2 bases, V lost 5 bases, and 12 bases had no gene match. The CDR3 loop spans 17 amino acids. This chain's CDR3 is CASSPTTGYEGNQPQHF. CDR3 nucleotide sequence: TGTGCCAGCAGCCCAACGACAGGGTATGAAGGCAATCAGCCCCAGCATTTT.

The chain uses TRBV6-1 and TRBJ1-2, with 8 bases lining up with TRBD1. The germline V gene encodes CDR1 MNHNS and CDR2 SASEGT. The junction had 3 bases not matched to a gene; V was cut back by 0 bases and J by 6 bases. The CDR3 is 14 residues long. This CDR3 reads CASSEAAGGDGYTF. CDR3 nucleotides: TGTGCCAGCAGTGAAGCCGCAGGGGGCGATGGCTACACCTTC.

CDR3 loop: CASSKRNPYGYTF. The DNA for the CDR3 is TGTGCCAGTAGTAAGAGGAACCCGTATGGCTACACCTTC. The chain employs TRBV19 and TRBJ1-2, with D hard to call. CDR1 and CDR2 from the germline V gene are LNHDA and SQIVND (reference sequence). V was pared by 4 bases and J by 5 bases, with 11 bases between. The CDR3 loop spans 13 amino acids. The whole variable domain, remainder taken from reference TRBV19 and TRBJ1-2, is DGGITQSPKYLFRKEGQNVTLSCEQNLNHDAMYWYRQDPGQGLRLIYYSQIVNDFQKGDIAEGYSVSREKKESFPLTVTSAQKNPTAFYLCASSKRNPYGYTFGSGTRLTVV.

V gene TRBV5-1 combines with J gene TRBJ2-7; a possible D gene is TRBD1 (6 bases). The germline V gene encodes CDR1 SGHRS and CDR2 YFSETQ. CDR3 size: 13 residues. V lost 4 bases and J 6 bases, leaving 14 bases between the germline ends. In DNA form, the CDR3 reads TGCGCCAGCAGCGCGCAGGGGAGTGGCGAGCAGTACTTC. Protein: CASSAQGSGEQYF.

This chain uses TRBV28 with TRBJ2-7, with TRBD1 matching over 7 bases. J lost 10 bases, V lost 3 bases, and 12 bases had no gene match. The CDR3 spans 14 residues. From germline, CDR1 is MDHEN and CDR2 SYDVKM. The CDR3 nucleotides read TGTGCCAGCAGTTTTGGGCAGGGGGTAAACCTCCAGTACTTC. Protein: CASSFGQGVNLQYF.

The CDR3 nucleotides read TGTGCCAGCACGAACAGTGCTGAAGCTTTCTTT. It translates to CASTNSAEAFF. The J gene is TRBJ1-1, the V gene TRBV27; D gene ambiguous. Germline V gene sequence: CDR1 MNHEY, CDR2 SMNVEV (reference sequence). Deletions cut 7 bases from V and 6 bases from J, with 9 bases between. There are 11 residues in the CDR3.

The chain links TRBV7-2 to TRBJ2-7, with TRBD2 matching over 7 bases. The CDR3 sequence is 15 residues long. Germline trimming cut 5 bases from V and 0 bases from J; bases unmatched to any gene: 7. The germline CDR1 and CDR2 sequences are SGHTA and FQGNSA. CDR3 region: CASSVSGASSYEQYF. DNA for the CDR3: TGTGCCAGCAGCGTAAGCGGGGCCAGCTCCTACGAGCAGTACTTC.

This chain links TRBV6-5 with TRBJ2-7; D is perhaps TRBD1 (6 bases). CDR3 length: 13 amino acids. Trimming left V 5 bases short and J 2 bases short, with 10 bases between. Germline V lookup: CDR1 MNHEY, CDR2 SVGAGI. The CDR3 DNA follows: TGTGCCAGCAGTCTCGGACAGCCCTACGAGCAGTACTTC. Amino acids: CASSLGQPYEQYF.

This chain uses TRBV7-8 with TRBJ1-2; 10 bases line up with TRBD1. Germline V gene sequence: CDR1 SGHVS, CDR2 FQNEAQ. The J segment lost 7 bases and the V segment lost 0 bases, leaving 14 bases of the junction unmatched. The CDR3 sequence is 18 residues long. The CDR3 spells CASSLAGAHGQGESGYTF. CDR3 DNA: TGTGCCAGCAGCTTAGCGGGGGCCCATGGACAGGGGGAATCTGGCTACACCTTC.

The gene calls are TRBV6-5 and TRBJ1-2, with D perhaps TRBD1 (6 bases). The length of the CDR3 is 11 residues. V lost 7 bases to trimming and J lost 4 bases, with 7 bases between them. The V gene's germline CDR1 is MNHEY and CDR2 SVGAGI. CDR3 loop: CASTGAYGYTF. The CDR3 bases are TGTGCCAGCACAGGGGCCTATGGCTACACCTTC.

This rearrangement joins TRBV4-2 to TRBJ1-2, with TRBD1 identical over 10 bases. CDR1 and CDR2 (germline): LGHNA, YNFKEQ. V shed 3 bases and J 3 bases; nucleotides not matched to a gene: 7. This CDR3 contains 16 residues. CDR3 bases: TGTGCCAGCAGCCACCCCCCGGGACAGGGGTACTATGGCTACACCTTC. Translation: CASSHPPGQGYYGYTF.

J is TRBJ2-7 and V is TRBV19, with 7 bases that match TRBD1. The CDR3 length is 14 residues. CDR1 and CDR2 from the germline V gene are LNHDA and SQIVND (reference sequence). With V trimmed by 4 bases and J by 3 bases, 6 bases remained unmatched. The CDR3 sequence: CASSTGTAYYEQYF. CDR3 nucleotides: TGTGCCAGTAGTACCGGGACAGCTTACTACGAGCAGTACTTC.

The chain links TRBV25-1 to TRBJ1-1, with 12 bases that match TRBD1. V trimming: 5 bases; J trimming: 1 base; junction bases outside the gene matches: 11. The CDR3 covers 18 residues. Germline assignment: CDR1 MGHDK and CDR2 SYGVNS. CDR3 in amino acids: CASSPQTGTGGRNTEAFF. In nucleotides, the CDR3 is TGTGCCAGCAGTCCCCAAACGGGGACAGGGGGCCGGAACACTGAAGCTTTCTTT.

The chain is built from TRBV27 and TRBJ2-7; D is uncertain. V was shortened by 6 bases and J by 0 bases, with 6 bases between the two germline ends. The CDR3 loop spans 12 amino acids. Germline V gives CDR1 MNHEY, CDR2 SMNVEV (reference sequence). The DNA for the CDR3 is TGTGCCAGCAGCCGTAGCTCCTACGAGCAGTACTTC. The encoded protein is CASSRSSYEQYF.

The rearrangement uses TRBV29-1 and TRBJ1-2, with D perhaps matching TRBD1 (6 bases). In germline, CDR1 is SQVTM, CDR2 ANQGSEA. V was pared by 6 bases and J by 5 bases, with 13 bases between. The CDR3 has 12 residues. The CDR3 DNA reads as TGCAGCGTGCTTGGGGGCGCGTATGGCTACACCTTC. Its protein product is CSVLGGAYGYTF.

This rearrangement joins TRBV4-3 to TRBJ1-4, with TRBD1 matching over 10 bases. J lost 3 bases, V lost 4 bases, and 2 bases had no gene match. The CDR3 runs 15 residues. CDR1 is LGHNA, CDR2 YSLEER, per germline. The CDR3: CASSRGQGANEKLFF. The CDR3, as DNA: TGCGCCAGCAGCCGAGGACAGGGGGCTAATGAAAAACTGTTTTTT.

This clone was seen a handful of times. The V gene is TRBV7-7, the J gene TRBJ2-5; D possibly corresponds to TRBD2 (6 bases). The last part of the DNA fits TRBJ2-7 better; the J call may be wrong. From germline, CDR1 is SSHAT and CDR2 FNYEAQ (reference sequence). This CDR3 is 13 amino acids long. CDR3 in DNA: TGTGCCAGCAGCTTAGTCCAGGGAGGCGAGCAGTACTTC. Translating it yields CASSLVQGGEQYF.

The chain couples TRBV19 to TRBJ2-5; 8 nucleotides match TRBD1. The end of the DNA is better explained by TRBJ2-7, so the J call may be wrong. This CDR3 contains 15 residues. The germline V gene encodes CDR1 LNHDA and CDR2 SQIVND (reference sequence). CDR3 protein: CASRQQDRDSYEQYF. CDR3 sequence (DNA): TGTGCCAGTCGCCAACAGGACAGGGACTCCTACGAGCAGTACTTC.

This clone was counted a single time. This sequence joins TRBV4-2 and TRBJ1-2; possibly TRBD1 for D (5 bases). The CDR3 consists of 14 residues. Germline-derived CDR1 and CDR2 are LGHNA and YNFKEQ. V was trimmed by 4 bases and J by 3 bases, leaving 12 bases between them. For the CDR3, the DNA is TGTGCCAGCAGCCCACCGCAGGGCGACTATGGCTACACCTTC. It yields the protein CASSPPQGDYGYTF.

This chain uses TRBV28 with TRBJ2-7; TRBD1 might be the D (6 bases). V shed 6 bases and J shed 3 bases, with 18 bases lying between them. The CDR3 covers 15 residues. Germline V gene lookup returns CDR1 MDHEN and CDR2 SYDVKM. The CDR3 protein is CASSQTGQRFYEQYF. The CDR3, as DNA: TGTGCCAGCAGCCAGACAGGACAGCGCTTCTACGAGCAGTACTTC.

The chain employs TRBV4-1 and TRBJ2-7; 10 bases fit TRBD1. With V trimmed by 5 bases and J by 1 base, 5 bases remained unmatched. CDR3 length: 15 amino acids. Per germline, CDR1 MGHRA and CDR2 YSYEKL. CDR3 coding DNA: TGCGCCAGCAGCTTCCGACAGGGGGCTTCCTACGAGCAGTACTTC. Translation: CASSFRQGASYEQYF.

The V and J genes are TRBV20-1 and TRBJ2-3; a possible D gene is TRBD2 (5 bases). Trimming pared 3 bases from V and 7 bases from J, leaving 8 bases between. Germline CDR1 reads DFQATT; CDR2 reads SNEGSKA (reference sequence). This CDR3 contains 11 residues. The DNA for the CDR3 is TGCAGTGCTAGGGGAGCCTATACGCAGTATTTT. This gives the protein CSARGAYTQYF.

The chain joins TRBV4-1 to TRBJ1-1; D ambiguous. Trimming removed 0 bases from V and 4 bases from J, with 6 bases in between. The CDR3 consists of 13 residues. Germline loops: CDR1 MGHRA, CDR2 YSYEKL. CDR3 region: CASSQDRSTEAFF. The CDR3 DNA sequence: TGCGCCAGCAGCCAAGATCGTAGCACTGAAGCTTTCTTT.

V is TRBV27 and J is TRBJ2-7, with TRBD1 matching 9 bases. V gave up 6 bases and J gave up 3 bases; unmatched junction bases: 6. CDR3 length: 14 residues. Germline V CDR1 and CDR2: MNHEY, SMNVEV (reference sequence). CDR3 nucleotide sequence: TGTGCCAGCAGACCGACAGGGGGAGACTACGAGCAGTACTTC. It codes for CASRPTGGDYEQYF.